Listed below are T cell receptor beta chains from one sample, sequenced in a study of cytomegalovirus exposure and HLA in healthy donors. Sequenced by immunoSEQ multiplex PCR; TCRdb stores in-frame clones only, minus some. The data show approximately 170,000 clones, about 85% seen once. Sequenced: PBMCs. The receptors stem from a man between 18 and 29 years old in good health and CMV-seropositive. The CDR3 runs from the conserved cysteine through the conserved F or W. A D gene is named only where the DNA matches it firmly. Some rows mark clone size as missing; the rest say once, few, many or name a class of expanded clone.

j_gene,d_gene,v_gene,abundance,CDR3nt,CDR3aa
TRBJ2-7,-,TRBV7-6,-,TGTGCCAGCAGCCCCACTCCTGGGGGGAACTACGAGCAGTACTTC,CASSPTPGGNYEQYF
TRBJ2-1,-,TRBV11-2,few,TGTGCCAGCAGCTTGGGGCTTCAGGGAAATGAGCAGTTCTTC,CASSLGLQGNEQFF
TRBJ2-6,-,TRBV30,once,TGTGCCTGGAGTTCCGGGACTGGGGCCAACGTCCTGACTTTC,CAWSSGTGANVLTF
TRBJ2-7,TRBD2,TRBV11-3,-,TGTGCCAGCAGCCCCCGACTAGCGGGGGCCTCCTACGAGCAGTACTTC,CASSPRLAGASYEQYF
TRBJ1-1,-,TRBV6-5,-,TGTGCCAGCAGAGGGGAAGGAACTGAAGCTTTCTTT,CASRGEGTEAFF
TRBJ2-5,TRBD1,TRBV27,-,TGTGCCAGCAGACAGGGGTTCAGCCAAGAGACCCAGTACTTC,CASRQGFSQETQYF
TRBJ2-5,TRBD2,TRBV5-1,-,TGCGCCAGCAGCACGGGACTAGCGGGAGGACAAGAGACCCAGTACTTC,CASSTGLAGGQETQYF
TRBJ2-3,-,TRBV5-1,-,TGCGCCAGCAGAACAACAGATACGCAGTATTTT,CASRTTDTQYF
TRBJ1-2,TRBD1,TRBV30,-,TGTGCCTGGAGTGCCTTACAGGGGGCCGGAGGCTACACCTTC,CAWSALQGAGGYTF
TRBJ1-2,-,TRBV19,-,TGTGCCAGTAGGAAGAATTCTGACAGTATAAACTATGGCTACACCTTC,CASRKNSDSINYGYTF
TRBJ1-6,TRBD1,TRBV7-9,-,TGTGCCAGCAGCTCCAGGGGGATAACCCTCCACTTT,CASSSRGITLHF
TRBJ1-1,-,TRBV4-2,-,TGTGCCAGCAGCGTATCCGGGGGGGGCACTGAAGCTTTCTTT,CASSVSGGGTEAFF
TRBJ1-4,-,TRBV5-1,-,TGCGCCAGCAGCTTGGGCAGGACAGAGAATGAAAAACTGTTTTTT,CASSLGRTENEKLFF
TRBJ2-3,TRBD2,TRBV27,-,TGTGCCAGCAGTACCCGACTAGCGACATTCACAGATACGCAGTATTTT,CASSTRLATFTDTQYF
TRBJ2-1,TRBD2,TRBV5-6,-,TGTGCCAGCCTACGACGGGGAGGGAATGAGCAGTTCTTC,CASLRRGGNEQFF
TRBJ1-2,-,TRBV6-5,-,TGTGCCAGCAGACAGGTGGAAGGCTACACCTTC,CASRQVEGYTF
TRBJ1-2,TRBD1,TRBV27,-,TGTGCCAGCAGTTTAGAAGGGGGCTGGAAGGGCTACACCTTC,CASSLEGGWKGYTF
TRBJ2-7,-,TRBV6-5,-,TGTGCCAGCAGTCTAGGAGGCTACGAGCAGTACTTC,CASSLGGYEQYF
TRBJ1-1,TRBD1,TRBV7-9,-,TGTGCCAGCAGCTTTCAAGGGGGCTACACTGAAGCTTTCTTT,CASSFQGGYTEAFF
TRBJ1-2,-,TRBV30,-,TGTGCCTCCGGGTCTTCCAGCTATGGCTACACCTTC,CASGSSSYGYTF
TRBJ2-7,-,TRBV18,-,TGTGCCAGCTCACCCGGGAACCCCTACGAGCAGTACTTC,CASSPGNPYEQYF
TRBJ2-5,TRBD2,TRBV9,-,TGTGCCAGCAGTGCGGGACTAGCGGGCGGGGAGACCCAGTACTTC,CASSAGLAGGETQYF
TRBJ2-1,TRBD2,TRBV4-1,-,TGCGCCAGCAGCCAAGAGGGACTAGCGTCCAGCTCCTACAATGAGCAGTTCTTC,CASSQEGLASSSYNEQFF
TRBJ2-7,-,TRBV27,-,TGTGCCAGCAGTTTACAGGGCAGCTCCTACGAGCAGTACTTC,CASSLQGSSYEQYF
TRBJ1-6,-,TRBV12-5,-,TGTGCTAGTGGTTTGGTCTGGGGCAGCAATTCACCCCTCCACTTT,CASGLVWGSNSPLHF
TRBJ1-1,TRBD1,TRBV9,-,TGTGCCAGCAGCTCCCATTACAGGGGAACTGAAGCTTTCTTT,CASSSHYRGTEAFF
TRBJ2-7,TRBD1,TRBV28,-,TGTGCCAGCAGTTACAGGGGCATCTACTACGAGCAGTACTTC,CASSYRGIYYEQYF